Reported below is one T cell receptor (beta chain). This sample was taken from a study of T cell repertoires in ileal Crohn's disease. Time point indicated: neoterminal ileum biopsy at postoperative endoscopy, about 6 months after surgery. The CDR3 consists of 16 residues. V lost 4 bases, J lost 2 bases, and 14 bases lay in between. Germline CDR1 SEHNR, CDR2 FQNEAQ (reference sequence). TCRB immunosequencing input was about 0.55 micrograms of biopsy DNA per sample. Assay: immunoSEQ multiplex PCR; the TCRdb copy retains only in-frame clones and omits some. The repertoire includes about 11,000 clones, over 55% of them detected once, and 7.7% sits in the top ten.

J is TRBJ2-2 and V is TRBV7-9; TRBD1 is a possible D gene (6 bases). Sequenced material: ileal tissue. The sequence derives from an adult with Crohn's disease. For the CDR3, the DNA is TGTGCCAGCAGCTCGCCCCTGGACAGTAACACCGGGGAGCTGTTTTTT. Protein: CASSSPLDSNTGELFF.